This paragraph reports one T cell receptor (beta chain). This clone may be a read error of a much larger clone one base away. This entry belongs to a study of blood T cells in healthy people across ages. Combining a sample-barcoded 5' primer with a J-beta primer mix, a second PCR ran for roughly 7 to 12 cycles. One entry per CDR3 protein, called by TCRdb with MiXCR from the 5' RACE reads. The sample has some 1.7 million distinct CDR3 sequences, roughly 28% seen once; the top ten hold roughly 8.2%. Material for sequencing was blood. This TCR derives from a woman younger than 45 in good health.

The CDR3 protein is CSARTSGRKSSNNEQFF. Here the CDR3 DNA reads TGCAGTGCCAGGACTAGCGGGAGAAAAAGCTCCAACAATGAGCAGTTCTTC. The chain recombines TRBV20-1 with TRBJ2-1, with TRBD2 matching 13 bases. This CDR3 is 17 amino acids long. Germline assignment: CDR1 DFQATT and CDR2 SNEGSKA (reference sequence).